The entry that follows covers one TCR beta chain sequence. Which antigen it targets is not known. Per-base qualities were not stored, and no clone one base away is much larger. Patients with autoimmune disease history or receiving systemic immunosuppression were excluded from the trial. Peripheral blood for TCR sequencing was drawn from every dose cohort at baseline, at cycle 4 day 1 and at cycle 7 day 1. Samples were obtained from an open-label, multicenter, first-in-human phase I dose-escalation trial of ivuxolimab. The trial enrolled adults with locally advanced or metastatic head and neck squamous cell, hepatocellular, melanoma or renal cell carcinoma. Before TCR sequencing, CD4+ and CD8+ T cells were separately sorted from peripheral blood. The sample comes from a study of OX40 agonist ivuxolimab in advanced cancers. General notes on the study: The costimulatory receptor OX40 (CD134) was targeted by ivuxolimab, a fully human IgG2 agonistic monoclonal antibody. Intravenous ivuxolimab was administered to patients every 2 weeks at six dose levels: 0.01, 0.1, 0.3, 1.5, 3 and 10 mg/kg. Among the approximately 50 dose-escalation patients, around 19 had hepatocellular carcinoma, about 15 melanoma, 9 renal cell carcinoma and 9 head and neck cancer. In the dose-escalation cohort, around 80% of patients were male, and the mean age was approximately 60 years with a range of roughly 20 to 85. Prior anti-PD-1, anti-PD-L1 or anti-CTLA-4 therapy was permitted, and checkpoint inhibitors had been received by about 37% of dose-escalation patients. Three dose-escalation patients achieved partial responses, one with hepatocellular carcinoma and two with cutaneous melanoma. The purpose of peripheral TCRbeta sequencing was to test whether ivuxolimab changed TCR sequence diversity and led to clonal T-cell expansion. The paper describes the monotherapy dose-escalation part (N ≈ 52 patients) of the phase I trial of ivuxolimab.

Genomic DNA was isolated from the sorted cells so that the TCRbeta CDR3 region could be sequenced. TCRbeta CDR3 regions were sequenced using the immunoSEQ Assay. This immuneACCESS table, as held by TCRdb, lists in-frame sequences with V and J called but not all clones. Of the missing ones, under half trace to an unresolved V gene in checked studies; the others have no known cause. This sample is represented by tens of thousands of clones; about 85% of them were singletons. Around 16% of the sample rests with the top ten. CDR1 and CDR2, per the germline V gene, are SGHAT and FQNNGV. The CDR3, from cysteine to phenylalanine, totals 13 residues. Only the CDR3 DNA is retained, 39 bases long and in frame from the first base. V drops 7 bases and J drops 0 bases, leaving 7 bases in between. What the authors observed across the whole study: At doses of 0.1 to 3.0 mg/kg, clonal expansion of both CD4+ and CD8+ blood T cells was observed from baseline to week 6. On average, CD8+ T cells showed more expanded clones than CD4+ T cells after ivuxolimab. Low levels of normalized T-cell clonal expansion were also shown by some nonresponding patients. Which antigens the clonally expanded peripheral T cells were specific for was not determined. Partial responders in the 0.1-3.0 mg/kg groups had among the lowest normalized peripheral clonal expansion, especially among CD8+ T cells.

The sequenced sample was CD4+ or CD8+ T cells sorted from blood, obtained in a trial of the OX40 agonist ivuxolimab. This receptor chain uses TRBV11-2 and TRBJ2-1, with the D segment identity uncertain. The TCR comes from an adult with an advanced solid tumor such as melanoma, head and neck, liver or kidney cancer. The CDR3 region: CASTWISYNEQFF. The nucleotide sequence reads as follows: TGTGCCAGCACTTGGATCTCCTACAATGAGCAGTTCTTC.